This TCR beta chain stems from a study of OX40 agonist ivuxolimab in advanced cancers. Clones were read by immunoSEQ multiplex PCR, and TCRdb kept only the in-frame ones, dropping some. Seen here are 40,000 to 60,000 clones, 75% to 85% observed once, and the top ten hold about 2.1%. From germline, CDR1 is SGHRS and CDR2 YFSETQ. The germline V and J ends were trimmed by 3 bases and 1 base, with 19 bases remaining between them. The CDR3 consists of 17 residues. This TCR was recovered from an adult with an advanced solid tumor such as melanoma, head and neck, liver or kidney cancer. The gene calls are TRBV5-1 and TRBJ1-2; D remains unclear. The source material was CD4+ or CD8+ T cells sorted from blood, sampled in a trial of the OX40 agonist ivuxolimab. In nucleotides, the CDR3 is TGCGCCAGCAGCTCGCAATCCGGGCCAACAGATAACTATGGCTACACCTTC. It yields the protein CASSSQSGPTDNYGYTF. Full variable domain (rest looked up from reference TRBV5-1 and TRBJ1-2): KAGVTQTPRYLIKTRGQQVTLSCSPISGHRSVSWYQQTPGQGLQFLFEYFSETQRNKGNFPGRFSGRQFSNSRSEMNVSTLELGDSALYLCASSSQSGPTDNYGYTFGSGTRLTVV.